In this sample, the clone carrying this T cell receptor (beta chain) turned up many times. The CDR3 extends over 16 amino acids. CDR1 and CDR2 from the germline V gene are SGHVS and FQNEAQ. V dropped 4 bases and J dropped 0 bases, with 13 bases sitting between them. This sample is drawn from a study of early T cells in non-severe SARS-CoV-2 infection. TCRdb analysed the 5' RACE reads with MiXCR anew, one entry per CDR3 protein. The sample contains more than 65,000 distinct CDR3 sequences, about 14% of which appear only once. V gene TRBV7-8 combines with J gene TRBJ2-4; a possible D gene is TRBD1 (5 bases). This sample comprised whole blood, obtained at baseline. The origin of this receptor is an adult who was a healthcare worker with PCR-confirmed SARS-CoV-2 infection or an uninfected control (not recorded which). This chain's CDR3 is CASSSDRALAKNIQYF. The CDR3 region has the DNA TGTGCCAGCAGCTCCGACAGAGCTTTAGCCAAAAACATTCAGTACTTC.